This is a list of T cell receptor beta chains from one sample in a study of blood T cell repertoires in COVID-19. This table comes from immunoSEQ multiplex PCR, and its TCRdb copy is limited to in-frame clones, with some not included. The sample consists of roughly 570,000 clones, less than 90% of them appearing once. Material for sequencing was peripheral blood. These receptor sequences come from a woman between 45 and 65 years old with COVID-19, enrolled during active disease. Each CDR3 is given with its conserved first and last residue. Each record gives: D gene, J gene, clone size, V gene, CDR3 DNA, CDR3 protein. A D gene is named only where the DNA matches it firmly. Size tells how often a clone was seen (once, few, many) or the class of an expanded clone, and some rows leave it out.

D: TRBD1
J: TRBJ2-4
size: .
V: TRBV30
DNA: TGTGCCTGGTCTATGGACAGGGCCAAAAACATTCAGTACTTC
CDR3: CAWSMDRAKNIQYF

D: TRBD2
J: TRBJ2-1
size: .
V: TRBV6-1
DNA: TGTGCCAGCAGTGACTACCTCGGCGGGGGGGCCTTCCATGAGCAGTTCTTC
CDR3: CASSDYLGGGAFHEQFF

D: .
J: TRBJ1-5
size: few
V: TRBV19
DNA: TGTGCCAGTAATCGGGGGGAGGGTCTCAATCAGCCCCAGCATTTT
CDR3: CASNRGEGLNQPQHF

D: .
J: TRBJ1-3
size: .
V: TRBV21-1
DNA: TGTGCCAGCAGCAAGACAGGGAAAGGAAACACCATATATTTT
CDR3: CASSKTGKGNTIYF

D: .
J: TRBJ2-3
size: .
V: TRBV14
DNA: TGTGCCAGCAGCCGTTACACAGATACGCAGTATTTT
CDR3: CASSRYTDTQYF

D: .
J: TRBJ1-2
size: .
V: TRBV5-1
DNA: TGCGCCAGCACAGGTCTAAACTATGGCTACACCTTC
CDR3: CASTGLNYGYTF

D: .
J: TRBJ2-3
size: .
V: TRBV5-4
DNA: TGTGCCAGCAGCAACCCGGGTGGGGATACGCAGTATTTT
CDR3: CASSNPGGDTQYF

D: TRBD1
J: TRBJ2-3
size: .
V: TRBV10-1
DNA: TGCGCCAGCAGTGATAGGGGGCAAGGCACAGATACGCAGTATTTT
CDR3: CASSDRGQGTDTQYF

D: TRBD1
J: TRBJ1-2
size: .
V: TRBV6-2/TRBV6-3
DNA: TGTGCCAGCAGTTACTCGAGACAGGGTAGGGATGGCTACACCTTC
CDR3: CASSYSRQGRDGYTF

D: TRBD1
J: TRBJ1-2
size: .
V: TRBV28
DNA: TGTGCCAGCAGCCTGACAGGGACGATGGCCTATGGCTACACCTTC
CDR3: CASSLTGTMAYGYTF

D: TRBD1
J: TRBJ2-7
size: once
V: TRBV5-4
DNA: TGTGCCAGCAGCTCTTATACAGGGGCGAGCTCCTACGAGCAGTACTTC
CDR3: CASSSYTGASSYEQYF

D: TRBD1
J: TRBJ1-2
size: few
V: TRBV2
DNA: TGTGCCAGCAGTGCAAGACAGGGAATGGATGTGAGCGGCTACACCTTC
CDR3: CASSARQGMDVSGYTF

D: TRBD1
J: TRBJ2-1
size: .
V: TRBV6-5
DNA: TGTGCCAGCAGCTTCGACAGGGGGACAGTCAATGAGCAGTTCTTC
CDR3: CASSFDRGTVNEQFF

D: TRBD1
J: TRBJ1-1
size: .
V: TRBV9
DNA: TGTGCCAGCAGCCCCCTCCGGACAGGGGGAACTGAAGCTTTCTTT
CDR3: CASSPLRTGGTEAFF

D: TRBD2
J: TRBJ2-3
size: .
V: TRBV10-2
DNA: TGCGCCAGCAGTGAACCTAGCGGGTCGAGCACAGATACGCAGTATTTT
CDR3: CASSEPSGSSTDTQYF

D: .
J: TRBJ1-4
size: .
V: TRBV29-1
DNA: TGCAGCGTTGGAGTGGGCCATAATGAAAAACTGTTTTTT
CDR3: CSVGVGHNEKLFF

D: .
J: TRBJ1-4
size: .
V: TRBV30
DNA: TGTGCCTGGGCAGGGGAAAAACTGTTTTTT
CDR3: CAWAGEKLFF

D: TRBD1
J: TRBJ1-5
size: .
V: TRBV28
DNA: TGTGCCAGCAGTTTCGGCAACAGGGGGCACGGTCAGCCCCAGCATTTT
CDR3: CASSFGNRGHGQPQHF

D: TRBD2
J: TRBJ2-5
size: .
V: TRBV5-1
DNA: TGCGCCAGCAGCAGGCCGGGACTAGCACAAGAGACCCAGTACTTC
CDR3: CASSRPGLAQETQYF

D: TRBD1
J: TRBJ2-1
size: once
V: TRBV18
DNA: TGTGCCAGCTCACCCGACAGGGATGATGAGCAGTTCTTC
CDR3: CASSPDRDDEQFF